The clone carrying this T cell receptor beta chain was seen a handful of times. The data were obtained in a study of blood T cell repertoires in COVID-19. Study overall: Whether acute or convalescent, the COVID-19 samples came from the United States, Italy and Spain. PBMCs, B-cell-depleted T cells, or T cells were the source of the cDNA or gDNA that made up the material.

Trimming pared 7 bases from V and 7 bases from J, leaving 13 bases between. Germline CDR1 and CDR2: MNHEY and SVGAGI. There are 12 residues in the CDR3. Methods used by the authors: Reference gene primer amplification gave estimated nucleated cell counts. The data were produced by immunoSEQ multiplex PCR, yet TCRdb's version contains in-frame clones alone and is incomplete. V, J and clone size are taken as reported in that table, and D and trimming were inferred from the DNA itself. The sample includes 90,000 to 120,000 clones, around 92% seen only once; the top ten take 4.5% to 6%. This TCR came from a man aged 35 to 55 with active or convalescent COVID-19. The material sequenced was peripheral blood. The chain couples TRBV6-5 to TRBJ1-2; D is undetermined. The CDR3 sequence: CASTPMRGGYTF. The CDR3 coding sequence is TGTGCCAGCACTCCTATGAGAGGTGGCTACACCTTC.